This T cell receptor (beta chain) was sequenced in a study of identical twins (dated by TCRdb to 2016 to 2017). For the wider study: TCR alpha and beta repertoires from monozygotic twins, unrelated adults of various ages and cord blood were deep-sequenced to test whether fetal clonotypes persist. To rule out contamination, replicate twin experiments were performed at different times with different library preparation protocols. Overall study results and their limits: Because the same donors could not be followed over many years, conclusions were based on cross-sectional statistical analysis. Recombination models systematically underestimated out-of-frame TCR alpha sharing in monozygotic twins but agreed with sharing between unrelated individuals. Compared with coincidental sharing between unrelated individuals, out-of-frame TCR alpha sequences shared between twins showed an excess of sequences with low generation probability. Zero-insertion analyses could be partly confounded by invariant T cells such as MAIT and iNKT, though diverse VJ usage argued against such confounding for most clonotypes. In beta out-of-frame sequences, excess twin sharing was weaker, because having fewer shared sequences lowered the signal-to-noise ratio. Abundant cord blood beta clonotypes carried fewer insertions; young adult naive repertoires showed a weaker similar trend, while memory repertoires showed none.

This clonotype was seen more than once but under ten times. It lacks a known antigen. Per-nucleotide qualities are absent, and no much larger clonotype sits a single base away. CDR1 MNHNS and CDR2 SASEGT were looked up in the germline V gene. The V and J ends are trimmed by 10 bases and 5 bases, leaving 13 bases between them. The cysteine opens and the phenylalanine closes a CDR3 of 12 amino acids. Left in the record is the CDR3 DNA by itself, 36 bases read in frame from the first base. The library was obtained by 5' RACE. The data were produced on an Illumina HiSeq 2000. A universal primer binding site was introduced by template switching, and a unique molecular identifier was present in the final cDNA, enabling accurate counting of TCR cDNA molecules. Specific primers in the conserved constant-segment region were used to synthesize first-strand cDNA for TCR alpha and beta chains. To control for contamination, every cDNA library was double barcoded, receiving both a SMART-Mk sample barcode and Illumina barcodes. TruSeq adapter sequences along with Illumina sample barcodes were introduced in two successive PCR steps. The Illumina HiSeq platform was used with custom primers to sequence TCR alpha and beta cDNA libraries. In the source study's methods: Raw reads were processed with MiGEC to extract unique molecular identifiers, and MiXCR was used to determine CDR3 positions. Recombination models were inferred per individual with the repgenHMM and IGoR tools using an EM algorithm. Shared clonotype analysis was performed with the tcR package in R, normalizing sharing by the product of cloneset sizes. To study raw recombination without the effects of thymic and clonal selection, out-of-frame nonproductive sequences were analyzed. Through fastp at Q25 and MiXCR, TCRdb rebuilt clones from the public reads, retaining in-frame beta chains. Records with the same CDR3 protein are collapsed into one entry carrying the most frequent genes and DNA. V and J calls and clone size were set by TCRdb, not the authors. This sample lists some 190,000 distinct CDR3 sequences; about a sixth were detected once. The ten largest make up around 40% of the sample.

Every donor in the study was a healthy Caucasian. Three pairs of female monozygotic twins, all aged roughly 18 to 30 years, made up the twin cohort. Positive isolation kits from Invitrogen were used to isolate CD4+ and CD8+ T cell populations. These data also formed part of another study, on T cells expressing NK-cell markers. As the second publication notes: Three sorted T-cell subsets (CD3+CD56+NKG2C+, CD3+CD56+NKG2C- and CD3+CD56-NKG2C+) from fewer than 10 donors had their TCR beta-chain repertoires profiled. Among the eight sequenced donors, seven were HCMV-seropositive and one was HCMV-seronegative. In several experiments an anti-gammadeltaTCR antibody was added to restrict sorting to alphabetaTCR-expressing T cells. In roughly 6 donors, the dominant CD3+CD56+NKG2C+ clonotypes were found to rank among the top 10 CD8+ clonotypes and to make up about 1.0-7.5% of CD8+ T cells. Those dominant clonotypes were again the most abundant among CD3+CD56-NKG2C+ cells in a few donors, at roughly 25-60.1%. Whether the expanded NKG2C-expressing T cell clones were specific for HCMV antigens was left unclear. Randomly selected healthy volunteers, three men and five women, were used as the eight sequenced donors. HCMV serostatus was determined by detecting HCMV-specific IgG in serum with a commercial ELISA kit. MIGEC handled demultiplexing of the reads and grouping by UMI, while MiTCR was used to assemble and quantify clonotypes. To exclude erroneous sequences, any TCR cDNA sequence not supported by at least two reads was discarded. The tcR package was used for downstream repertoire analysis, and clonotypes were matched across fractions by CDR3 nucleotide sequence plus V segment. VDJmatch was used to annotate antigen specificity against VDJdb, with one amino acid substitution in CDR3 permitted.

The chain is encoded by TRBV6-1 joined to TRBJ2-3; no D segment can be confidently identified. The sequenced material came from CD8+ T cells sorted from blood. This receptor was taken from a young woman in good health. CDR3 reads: CATDETGDTQYF. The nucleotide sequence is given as TGTGCCACGGACGAAACGGGAGATACGCAGTATTTT.